This T cell receptor beta chain was sequenced during a study of blood T cell repertoires in COVID-19. Overall study: Researchers got acute and convalescent COVID-19 samples from the United States, Italy and Spain. PBMCs, B-cell-depleted T cells, or T cells provided the cDNA or gDNA that made up the material.

Assay used: immunoSEQ multiplex PCR; TCRdb lists only in-frame clones, some missing. Of 55,000 to 80,000 clones listed, 88% are singletons. This receptor was identified in a human donor in a cohort sampled during active COVID-19. The sequencing input was peripheral blood.

The CDR3 DNA sequence: TGTGCCAGCAGTTTCAGGGGGCGCCGTTACGAGCAGTACTTC. Encoded protein: CASSFRGRRYEQYF. This rearrangement joins TRBV28 to TRBJ2-7; 8 bases fit TRBD1. Germline CDR1 MDHEN, CDR2 SYDVKM. The junction had 5 bases not matched to a gene; V was cut back by 3 bases and J by 4 bases. The CDR3 consists of 14 residues.